A single sample gave rise to the 18 T cell receptor beta chains below, sequenced in a study of sequential checkpoint blockade in melanoma. Using immunoSEQ multiplex PCR, the repertoire was profiled, and TCRdb retains in-frame clones only, with some absent. The sample has roughly 20,000 clones, approximately 72% seen once. Treatment in this sample: randomized to nivolumab then ipilimumab (arm A) or the reverse (arm B). Sequencing used CD8+ T cells sorted from blood (inferred from file names), obtained from a patient given nivolumab and ipilimumab in sequence. Receptor source: a human donor with melanoma.

The V and J genes are TRBV11-2 and TRBJ1-3; unclear D gene. Trimming shortened V by 6 bases and J by 4 bases, and 7 bases separated the two germline ends. This CDR3 is built from 12 residues. CDR1 is SGHAT and CDR2 is FQNNGV in the germline V gene. The CDR3: CASRREGNTIYF. The CDR3 DNA reads TGTGCCAGCAGGCGTGAAGGAAACACCATATATTTT.

The rearrangement joins TRBV2 to TRBJ1-5; no definite D call. The V end lost 2 bases, the J end lost 4 bases, and 9 bases lay between the germline ends. Germline V gives CDR1 SNHLY, CDR2 FYNNEI. The length of the CDR3 is 14 residues. CDR3 sequence (DNA): TGTGCCAGCAGTGAATCCCCTACTAATCAGCCCCAGCATTTT. Translated, it gives CASSESPTNQPQHF.

As regards this clone: A junction boundary mismatches the germline segment, possibly from a read error. The V and J genes are TRBV9 and TRBJ1-2; 7 bases align to TRBD1. Germline V gives CDR1 SGDLS, CDR2 YYNGEE. The length of the CDR3 is 14 residues. CDR3 in amino acids: CASSPAGQVLGPIF. For the CDR3, the DNA is TGTGCCAGCAGTCCAGCCGGACAGGTTCTTGGCCCTATATTC.

The chain's CDR3 is CASSLGPEDYGYTF. The CDR3 DNA follows: TGTGCCAGCAGCTTGGGGCCGGAGGACTATGGCTACACCTTC. The chain links TRBV5-8 to TRBJ1-2; D remains unclear. The germline gives CDR1 SGHTS, CDR2 YDEGEE. V lost 0 bases and J 3 bases, leaving 9 bases between the germline ends. This CDR3 has 14 residues.

The J gene is TRBJ1-2, the V gene TRBV7-8, with 9 bases identical to TRBD1. Per germline, CDR1 SGHVS and CDR2 FQNEAQ. Unmatched junction bases numbered 14, after V lost 5 bases and J lost 4 bases. The CDR3 is made up of 17 amino acids. CDR3 region: CASSAGTGPPLAYGYTF. The CDR3 DNA reads TGTGCCAGCAGCGCCGGGACAGGGCCTCCTTTGGCCTATGGCTACACCTTC.

The chain links TRBV6-5 to TRBJ1-1; 7 nucleotides match TRBD1. CDR3 size: 14 residues. V lost 7 bases to trimming and J lost 4 bases; unmatched junction nucleotides: 9. Germline V CDR1 and CDR2: MNHEY, SVGAGI. This CDR3 reads CASTSTGVLTEAFF. The CDR3 nucleotides read TGTGCCAGCACTAGCACAGGGGTTCTCACTGAAGCTTTCTTT.

J is TRBJ1-5 and V is TRBV19; no definite D call. CDR1 LNHDA and CDR2 SQIVND come from the germline V gene (reference sequence). Trimming took off 2 bases at V and 0 bases at J, with 17 bases between the two ends. The CDR3 is made up of 18 amino acids. In nucleotides, the CDR3 is TGTGCCAGTAGTATACCGGGAAGCCTCCAACCTAGCAATCAGCCCCAGCATTTT. Residues: CASSIPGSLQPSNQPQHF.

The chain has TRBV5-1 and TRBJ1-5, with D unresolved. The CDR3 contains 15 residues. Per germline, CDR1 SGHRS and CDR2 YFSETQ. V gave up 0 bases and J gave up 3 bases, with 10 bases separating them. CDR3 sequence: CASSLGLNANQPQHF. CDR3 nucleotides: TGCGCCAGCAGCTTGGGGCTTAATGCCAATCAGCCCCAGCATTTT. The whole variable domain, remainder taken from reference TRBV5-1 and TRBJ1-5, is KAGVTQTPRYLIKTRGQQVTLSCSPISGHRSVSWYQQTPGQGLQFLFEYFSETQRNKGNFPGRFSGRQFSNSRSEMNVSTLELGDSALYLCASSLGLNANQPQHFGDGTRLSIL.

This clone appeared a few times. J is TRBJ2-7 and V is TRBV28; 8 bases map to TRBD2. Germline V gene sequence: CDR1 MDHEN, CDR2 SYDVKM. J gave up 2 bases and V 6 bases, and 9 bases lay outside the gene matches. There are 15 residues in the CDR3. The CDR3 DNA reads as TGTGCCAGCAGCCCTCGGAGCGGGAGCGCCTACGAGCAGTACTTC. Protein: CASSPRSGSAYEQYF. Together with reference TRBV28 and TRBJ2-7, the CDR3 gives the full variable domain: DVKVTQSSRYLVKRTGEKVFLECVQDMDHENMFWYRQDPGLGLRLIYFSYDVKMKEKGDIPEGYSVSREKKERFSLILESASTNQTSMYLCASSPRSGSAYEQYFGPGTRLTVT.

This sequence joins TRBV29-1 and TRBJ2-7, with 8 bases that match TRBD1. Germline-derived CDR1 and CDR2 are SQVTM and ANQGSEA. Trimming took 7 bases from V and 4 from J; bases not matched to a gene: 6. The CDR3 extends over 12 amino acids. The CDR3 sequence is CSAMDREYEQYF. Written as DNA, the CDR3 is TGCAGCGCCATGGACAGGGAATACGAGCAGTACTTC.

This clone occurred a few times. The chain employs TRBV5-4 and TRBJ2-7, with 9 bases aligning to TRBD2. J lost 5 bases, V lost 4 bases, and 13 bases had no gene match. CDR1 is SGHNT, CDR2 YYREEE, per germline (reference sequence). This CDR3 has 16 residues. For the CDR3, the DNA is TGTGCCAGCAGCCTAGCGGGACTTCCGGCACTCGACGAGCAGTACTTC. Amino acid sequence: CASSLAGLPALDEQYF.

The chain carries TRBV11-2 and TRBJ2-7, with 7 bases identical to TRBD1. This CDR3 has 15 amino acids. Per the germline V gene, CDR1 is SGHAT and CDR2 is FQNNGV. V was pared by 4 bases and J by 4 bases, with 10 bases of the junction left unmatched. CDR3 protein: CASSWGQTLIYEQYF. DNA of the CDR3: TGTGCCAGCAGCTGGGGACAGACCTTAATTTACGAGCAGTACTTC.

The chain combines TRBV7-9 with TRBJ2-7; D call uncertain. The V end was cut by 3 bases, the J end by 2 bases, with 5 bases between. Per the germline V gene, CDR1 is SEHNR and CDR2 is FQNEAQ (reference sequence). The CDR3 totals 12 residues. CDR3 sequence: CASSLGTYEQYF. CDR3 in DNA: TGTGCCAGCAGCTTGGGCACCTACGAGCAGTACTTC.

J is TRBJ2-7 and V is TRBV6-1; 11 bases align to TRBD1. After removal of 3 bases from V and 2 bases from J, the junction contained 3 bases not matched to a gene. This CDR3 has 15 residues. Germline CDR1 MNHNS, CDR2 SASEGT. The CDR3 bases are TGTGCCAGCAGTGACTGGACAGGGGGCCCCTACGAGCAGTACTTC. It encodes CASSDWTGGPYEQYF.

The chain links TRBV7-8 to TRBJ1-6, with 8 positions matching TRBD1. Germline CDR1 SGHVS, CDR2 FQNEAQ. Germline trimming cut 5 bases from V and 14 bases from J; bases unmatched to any gene: 5. The CDR3 has 12 residues. In DNA form, the CDR3 reads TGTGCCAGCAGCCAGGGGGCCCAAGCCCTCCACTTT. Amino acids: CASSQGAQALHF.

The chain employs TRBV10-3 and TRBJ2-7, with 7 bases identical to TRBD1. The junction had 4 bases not matched to a gene; V was cut back by 4 bases and J by 4 bases. The CDR3 runs 13 residues. CDR1 is ENHRY, CDR2 SYGVKD, per germline. For the CDR3, the DNA is TGTGCCATCAGTGCCACAGGGGAATACGAGCAGTACTTC. This encodes CAISATGEYEQYF.

V gene TRBV15 combines with J gene TRBJ2-7; 15 bases fit TRBD2. The J segment lost 7 bases and the V segment lost 9 bases, leaving 4 bases of the junction unmatched. Germline V gene data show CDR1 as LNHNV and CDR2 as YYDKDF (reference sequence). The CDR3 is made up of 13 amino acids. The CDR3 nucleotides are TGTGCCACAGGCGGGACTAGCGGGAGGGAGCAGTACTTC. Translated: CATGGTSGREQYF.

The rearrangement uses TRBV2 and TRBJ2-7, with 8 bases aligning to TRBD1. The junction had 8 bases not matched to a gene; V was cut back by 6 bases and J by 7 bases. The CDR3 runs to 13 residues. CDR1 and CDR2 from the germline V gene are SNHLY and FYNNEI. The CDR3 DNA reads TGTGCCAGCAGAGTCCTACAGGGGGGAGAGCAGTACTTC. It translates to CASRVLQGGEQYF. Drawing the rest from reference TRBV2 and TRBJ2-7, the complete variable domain is EPEVTQTPSHQVTQMGQEVILRCVPISNHLYFYWYRQILGQKVEFLVSFYNNEISEKSEIFDDQFSVERPDGSNFTLKIRSTKLEDSAMYFCASRVLQGGEQYFGPGTRLTVT.